The 2 T cell receptor beta chains below were found in one sample sequenced in a study of cytomegalovirus exposure and HLA in healthy donors. The PCR ran on 60 Vbeta and 13 Jbeta primers. Using immunoSEQ multiplex PCR, the repertoire was profiled, and TCRdb retains in-frame clones only, with some absent. This sample has about 78,000 clones, with roughly 83% found just once. The sample comprised PBMCs. The source is a woman aged 45-60 years in good health and CMV-seronegative.

The chain combines TRBV9 with TRBJ1-6; D not resolved. The germline CDR1 and CDR2 sequences are SGDLS and YYNGEE. The ends were cut back, 4 bases at V and 6 bases at J, with 17 bases in the middle. The CDR3 spans 16 residues. The CDR3 coding sequence is TGTGCCAGCAGCCCCGCCCCGACACTCTTTAATTCACCCCTCCACTTT. This gives the protein CASSPAPTLFNSPLHF.

This sequence joins TRBV10-2 and TRBJ1-1; 11 bases match TRBD1. Unmatched junction bases numbered 6, after V lost 6 bases and J lost 3 bases. CDR1 and CDR2 (germline): WSHSY, SAAADI. This CDR3 has 15 residues. The DNA for the CDR3 is TGCGCCAGCAGGGGGGGACAGGGGGTCTACACTGAAGCTTTCTTT. Its protein product is CASRGGQGVYTEAFF.